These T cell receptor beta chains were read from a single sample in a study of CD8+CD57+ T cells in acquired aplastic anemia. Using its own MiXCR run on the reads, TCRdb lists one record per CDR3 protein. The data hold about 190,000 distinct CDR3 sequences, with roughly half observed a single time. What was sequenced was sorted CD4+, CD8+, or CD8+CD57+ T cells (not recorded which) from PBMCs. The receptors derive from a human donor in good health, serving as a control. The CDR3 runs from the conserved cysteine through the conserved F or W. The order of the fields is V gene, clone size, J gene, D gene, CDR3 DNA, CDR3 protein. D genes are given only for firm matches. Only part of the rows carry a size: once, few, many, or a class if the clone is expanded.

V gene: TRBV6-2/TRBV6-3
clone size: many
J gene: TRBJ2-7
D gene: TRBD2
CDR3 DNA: TGTGCCAGCAGTTCTCACCCGTCGGCGCGGGACTACACATACGAGCAGTACTTC
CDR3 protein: CASSSHPSARDYTYEQYF

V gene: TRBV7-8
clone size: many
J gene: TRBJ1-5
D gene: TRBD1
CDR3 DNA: TGTGCCAGCAGCTTAGGAGGGACAGGGATCGGGAAGCCCCAGCATTTT
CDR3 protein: CASSLGGTGIGKPQHF

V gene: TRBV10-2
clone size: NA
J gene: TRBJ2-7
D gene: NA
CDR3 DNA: TGCGCCAGCAGTGAGAGGGGATACTACGAGCAGTACTTC
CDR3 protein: CASSERGYYEQYF

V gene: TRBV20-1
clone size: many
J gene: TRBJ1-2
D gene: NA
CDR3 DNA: TGCAGTGCCGAAAACAACAGCTTAGCTAACTATGGCTACACCTTC
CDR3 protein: CSAENNSLANYGYTF

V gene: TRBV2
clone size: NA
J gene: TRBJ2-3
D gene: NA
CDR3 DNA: TGTGCCGGCGGCGGGGTTGCCACAGATACGCAGTATTTT
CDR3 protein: CAGGGVATDTQYF

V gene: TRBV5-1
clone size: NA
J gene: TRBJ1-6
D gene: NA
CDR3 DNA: TGCGCCAGCTGTGATCCCCGGGACGGCGATAATTCACCCCTCCACTTT
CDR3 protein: CASCDPRDGDNSPLHF

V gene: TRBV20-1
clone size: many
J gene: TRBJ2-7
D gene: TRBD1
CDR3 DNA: TGCAGTGCTAGAGAGGGACAGGGGGGGACCTACGAGCAGTACTTC
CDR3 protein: CSAREGQGGTYEQYF

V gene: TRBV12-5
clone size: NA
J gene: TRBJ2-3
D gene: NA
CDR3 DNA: TGTGCTAGTGGTTTGTCCTCCCGTGGCGCAGATACGCAGTATTTT
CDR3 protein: CASGLSSRGADTQYF

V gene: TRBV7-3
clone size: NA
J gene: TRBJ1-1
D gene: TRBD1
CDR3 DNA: TGTGCCAGCAGCCGGGACAGCCACACTGAAGCTTTCTTT
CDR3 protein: CASSRDSHTEAFF

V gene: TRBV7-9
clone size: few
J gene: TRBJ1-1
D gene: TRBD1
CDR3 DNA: TGTGCCAGCAGCTTAGCGACAGGGCCGGCGGGAGCTTTCTTT
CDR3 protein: CASSLATGPAGAFF

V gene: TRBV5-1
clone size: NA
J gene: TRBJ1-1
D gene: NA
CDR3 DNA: TGCGCCAGCAGCCTATGGGACCAAAGGCACACTGAAGCTTTCTTT
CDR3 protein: CASSLWDQRHTEAFF

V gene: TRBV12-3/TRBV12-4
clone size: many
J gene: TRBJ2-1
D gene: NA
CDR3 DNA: TGTGCCAGCACCGGGCGGGGGCCCTACAATGAGCAGTTCTTC
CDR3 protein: CASTGRGPYNEQFF

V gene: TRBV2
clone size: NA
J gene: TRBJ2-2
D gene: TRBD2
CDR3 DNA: TGTGCCAGCAGACCGACTAGCGGGGGGGCCGGGGAGCTGTTTTTT
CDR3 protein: CASRPTSGGAGELFF

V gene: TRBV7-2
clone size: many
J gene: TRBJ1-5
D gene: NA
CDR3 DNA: TGTGCCAGCAGCTTAACTAGGGGACAAGGTCAGCCCCAGCATTTT
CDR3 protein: CASSLTRGQGQPQHF

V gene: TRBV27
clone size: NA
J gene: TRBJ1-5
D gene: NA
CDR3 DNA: TGTGCCAGCAGGCTACAGGGAGCTGGCCAGCCCCAGCATTTT
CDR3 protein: CASRLQGAGQPQHF

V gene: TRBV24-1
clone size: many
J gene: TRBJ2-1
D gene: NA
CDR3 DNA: TGTGCCACCAGTGATAGTTCGGACTACAATGAGCAGTTCTTC
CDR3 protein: CATSDSSDYNEQFF

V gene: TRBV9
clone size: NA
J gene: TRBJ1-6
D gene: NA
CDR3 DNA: TGTGCCAGCAGCGTAGATGGTGGTTCACCCCTCCACTTT
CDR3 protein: CASSVDGGSPLHF

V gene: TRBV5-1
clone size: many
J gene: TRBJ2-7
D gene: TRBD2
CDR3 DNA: TGCGCCAGCAGGGGGAGGGACGAGCAGTACTTC
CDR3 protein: CASRGRDEQYF

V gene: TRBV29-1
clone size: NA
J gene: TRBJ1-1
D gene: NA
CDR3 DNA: TGCAGCGTCGGGCCACGGACACTTAACACTGAAGCTTTCTTT
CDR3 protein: CSVGPRTLNTEAFF

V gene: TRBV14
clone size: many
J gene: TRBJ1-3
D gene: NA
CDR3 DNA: TGTGCCAGCAGCCGGGACGGATTCTCTGGAAACACCATATATTTT
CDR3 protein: CASSRDGFSGNTIYF

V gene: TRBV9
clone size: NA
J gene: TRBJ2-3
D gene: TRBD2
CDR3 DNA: TGTGCCAGCAGTTACGGACTAGCAGCCACAGATACGCAGTATTTT
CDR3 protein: CASSYGLAATDTQYF

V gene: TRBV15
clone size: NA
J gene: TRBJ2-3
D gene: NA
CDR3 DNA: TGTGCCACCAGCAGCGGAGGGACTCCACCGGCAGATACGCAGTATTTT
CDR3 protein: CATSSGGTPPADTQYF

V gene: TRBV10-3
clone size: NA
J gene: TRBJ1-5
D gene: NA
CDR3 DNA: TGTGCCAGCAGTTACTCAATCGGCAAAGGGGTTAGTAGCAATCAGCCCCAGCATTTT
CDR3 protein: CASSYSIGKGVSSNQPQHF

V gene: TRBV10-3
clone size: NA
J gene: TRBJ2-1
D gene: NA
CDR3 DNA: TGTGCCATCAGCAGGCTCGAGCGACAGTTTTCCTACAGTGAGCAGTTCTTC
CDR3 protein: CAISRLERQFSYSEQFF

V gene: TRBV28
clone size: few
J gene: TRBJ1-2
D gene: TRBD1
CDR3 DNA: TGTGCCAGCAGTCCCGGGACAGGGCCCGGCTACACCTTC
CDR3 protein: CASSPGTGPGYTF

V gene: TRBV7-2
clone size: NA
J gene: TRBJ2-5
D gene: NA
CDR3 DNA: TGTGCCAGCAGCTTACGGCCGGGGGGCATGGAGACCCAGTACTTC
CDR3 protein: CASSLRPGGMETQYF

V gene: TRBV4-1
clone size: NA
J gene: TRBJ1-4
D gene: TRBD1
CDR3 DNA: TGCGCCAGCAGCCAAGGTCCGGGACAGGGACTAGGGGGTACTAATGAAAAACTGTTTTTT
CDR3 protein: CASSQGPGQGLGGTNEKLFF

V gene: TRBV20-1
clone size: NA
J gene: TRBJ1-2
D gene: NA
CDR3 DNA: TGCAGTGCTAGACCCCTAGCAGGGGCCTATGGCTACACCTTC
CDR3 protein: CSARPLAGAYGYTF

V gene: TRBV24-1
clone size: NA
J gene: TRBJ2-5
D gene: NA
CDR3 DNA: TGTGCCACCAGTTTAGGGCCCACCCCGGCGGAGACCCAGTACTTC
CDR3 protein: CATSLGPTPAETQYF

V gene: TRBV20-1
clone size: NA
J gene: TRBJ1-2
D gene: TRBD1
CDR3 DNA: TGCAGTGCTTTCAAGACAGGGGCAGAGGGCTACACCTTC
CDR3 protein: CSAFKTGAEGYTF

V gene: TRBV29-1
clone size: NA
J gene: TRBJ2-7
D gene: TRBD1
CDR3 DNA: TGCAGCGTTGAAGGGGACAGGGACTACGAGCAGTACTTC
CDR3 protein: CSVEGDRDYEQYF

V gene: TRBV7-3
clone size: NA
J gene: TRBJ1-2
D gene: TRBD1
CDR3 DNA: TGTGCCAGCAGCCCGGGACAGGGACAATATGGCTACACCTTC
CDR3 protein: CASSPGQGQYGYTF

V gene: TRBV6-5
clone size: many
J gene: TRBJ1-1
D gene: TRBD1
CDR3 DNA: TGTGCCAGCAGTTACCGGGACAGGGAAGCTTTCTTT
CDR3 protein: CASSYRDREAFF

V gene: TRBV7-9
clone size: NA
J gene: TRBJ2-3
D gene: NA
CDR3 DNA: TGTGCCAGCAGCTTCGAAGGGAGACAGCAGTATTTT
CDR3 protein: CASSFEGRQQYF

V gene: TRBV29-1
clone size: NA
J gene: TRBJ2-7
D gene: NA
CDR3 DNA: TGCAGCGTTGCGTCTACGGGGAGTTACGAGCAGTACTTC
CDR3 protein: CSVASTGSYEQYF

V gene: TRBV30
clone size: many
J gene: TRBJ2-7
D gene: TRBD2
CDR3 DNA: TGTGCCTGGAGTGTGGGGGGGTCGGAGGTACGGCAGTACTTC
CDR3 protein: CAWSVGGSEVRQYF

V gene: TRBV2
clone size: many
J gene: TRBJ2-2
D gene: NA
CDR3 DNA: TGTGCCAGCAGACGAATGAACACCGGGGAGCTGTTTTTT
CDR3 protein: CASRRMNTGELFF

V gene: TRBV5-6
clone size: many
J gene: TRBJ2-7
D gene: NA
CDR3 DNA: TGTGCCAGCAGCTTGACAGGGTTAACCTACGAGCAGTACTTC
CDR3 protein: CASSLTGLTYEQYF

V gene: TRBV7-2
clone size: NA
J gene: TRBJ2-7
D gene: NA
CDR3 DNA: TGTGCCAGCAGCTTAGCCGGACCCTACGAGCAGTACTTC
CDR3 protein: CASSLAGPYEQYF

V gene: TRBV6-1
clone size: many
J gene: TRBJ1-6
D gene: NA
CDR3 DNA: TGTGCCAGCAGTGAAGTGACAAGAACTGTATATAATTCACCCCTCCACTTT
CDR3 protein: CASSEVTRTVYNSPLHF

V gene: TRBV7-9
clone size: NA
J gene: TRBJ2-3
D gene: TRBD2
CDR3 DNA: TGTGCCAGCAGCTTGACTAGCGGGAGATTGGCAGATACGCAGTATTTT
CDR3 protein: CASSLTSGRLADTQYF

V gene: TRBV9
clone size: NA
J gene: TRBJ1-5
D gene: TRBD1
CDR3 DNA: TGTGCCAGCAGCCGAGGGACAGGGTCGGGCAATCAGCCCCAGCATTTT
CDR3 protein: CASSRGTGSGNQPQHF

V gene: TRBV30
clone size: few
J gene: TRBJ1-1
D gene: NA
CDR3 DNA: TGTGCCTGGAGTGTATCCGGACATTACACTGAAGCTTTCTTT
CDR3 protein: CAWSVSGHYTEAFF

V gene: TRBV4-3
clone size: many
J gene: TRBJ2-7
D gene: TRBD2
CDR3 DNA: TGCGCCAGCAGCCAAGGGGGCCTAGCGGGGGGTACGTCCTACGAGCAGTACTTC
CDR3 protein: CASSQGGLAGGTSYEQYF

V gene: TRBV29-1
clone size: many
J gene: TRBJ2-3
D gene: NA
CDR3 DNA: TGCAGCGTTGAACCAGGGGGGAACACAGATACGCAGTATTTT
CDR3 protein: CSVEPGGNTDTQYF

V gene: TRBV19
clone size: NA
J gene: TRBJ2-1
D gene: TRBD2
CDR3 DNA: TGTGCCAGTCGGTGGCTAGCGGGGATAGAGCAGTTCTTC
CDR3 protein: CASRWLAGIEQFF

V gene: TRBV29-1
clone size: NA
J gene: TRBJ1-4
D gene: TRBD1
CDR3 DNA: TGCAGCGTTGGTGACAGGGGAACTAACGAAAAACTGTTTTTT
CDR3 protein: CSVGDRGTNEKLFF

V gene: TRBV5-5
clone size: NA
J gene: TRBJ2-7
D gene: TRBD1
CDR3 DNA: TGTGCCAGCAGTTCCGGGACAGTACAATACGAGCAGTACTTC
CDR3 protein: CASSSGTVQYEQYF

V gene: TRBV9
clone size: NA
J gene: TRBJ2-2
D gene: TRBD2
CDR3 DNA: TGTGCCAGCAGCGAGTCAGCGGGGGAGTACACCGGGGAGCTGTTTTTT
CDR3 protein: CASSESAGEYTGELFF

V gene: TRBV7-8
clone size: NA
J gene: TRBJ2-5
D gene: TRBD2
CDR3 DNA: TGTGCCAGCAGCGCTCGACCAGCGGGGGGACAAGAGACCCAGTACTTC
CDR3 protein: CASSARPAGGQETQYF

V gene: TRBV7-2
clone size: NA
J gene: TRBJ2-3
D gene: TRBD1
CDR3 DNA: TGTGCCAGCAGCCCTCAACAGGGGGCGGCAGATACGCAGTATTTT
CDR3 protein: CASSPQQGAADTQYF

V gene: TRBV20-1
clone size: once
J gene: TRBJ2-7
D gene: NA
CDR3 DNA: TGCAGTGCCGCTAGAGATGGCACGAAGGGACCTACCTACGAGCAGTACTTC
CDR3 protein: CSAARDGTKGPTYEQYF

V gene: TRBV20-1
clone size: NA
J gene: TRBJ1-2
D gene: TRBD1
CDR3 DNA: TGCAGTGCTAAGACAGGGAACTATGGCTACACCTTC
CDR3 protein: CSAKTGNYGYTF

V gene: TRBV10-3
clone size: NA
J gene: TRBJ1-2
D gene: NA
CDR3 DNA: TGTGCCATCAGTGAGTCGAACAGCTATGGCTACACCTTC
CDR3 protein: CAISESNSYGYTF

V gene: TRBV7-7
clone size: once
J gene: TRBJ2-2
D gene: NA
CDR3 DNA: TGTGCTAGCAGCCCCCCCCCTTCCGACACCGGGGAGCTGTTTTTT
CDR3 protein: CASSPPPSDTGELFF

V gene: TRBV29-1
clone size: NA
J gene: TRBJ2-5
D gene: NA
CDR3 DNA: TGCAGCGTTGCTAATGGTTGGGAGACCCAGTACTTC
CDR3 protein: CSVANGWETQYF

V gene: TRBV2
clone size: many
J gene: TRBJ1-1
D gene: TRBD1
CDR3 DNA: TGTGCCAGCAGTGAAACAGGGGGCGCGACTGAAGCTTTCTTT
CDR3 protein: CASSETGGATEAFF

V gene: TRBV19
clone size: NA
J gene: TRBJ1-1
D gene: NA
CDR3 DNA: TGTGCCAGTAGTATTGTGGAGTCCCGTGGGGCTTTCTTT
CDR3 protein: CASSIVESRGAFF

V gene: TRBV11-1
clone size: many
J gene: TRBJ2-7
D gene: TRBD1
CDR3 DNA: TGTGCCAGCAGCCAAGACAGACAGGGAACGGAGCAGTACTTC
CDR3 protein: CASSQDRQGTEQYF

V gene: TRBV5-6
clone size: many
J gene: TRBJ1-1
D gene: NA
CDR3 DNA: TGTGCCAGCAGCCGCTATACGGCAGAAGCTTTCTTT
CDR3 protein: CASSRYTAEAFF